Shown below are 30 T cell receptor beta chains from a single sample sequenced in a study of blood T cell repertoires in COVID-19. Method: immunoSEQ multiplex PCR; TCRdb's copy keeps in-frame clones and lacks some. The top ten clones hold approximately 7.9% of a sample with some 110,000 clones, approximately 85% of them seen once. Sequencing was done on a sample of peripheral blood. All receptors derive from a man in his 70s with acute or convalescent COVID-19.

The chain is built from TRBV28 and TRBJ1-5; 9 bases fit TRBD1. The V gene's germline CDR1 is MDHEN and CDR2 SYDVKM. V was pared by 8 bases and J by 4 bases, with 18 bases of the junction left unmatched. CDR3 length: 18 residues. In DNA form, the CDR3 reads TGTGCCAGCCACGGAGGCGTGCGGACAGGGGAGGAAAATCAGCCCCAGCATTTT. Translation gives CASHGGVRTGEENQPQHF. The full variable domain, in which reference TRBV28 and TRBJ1-5 provide the parts outside the CDR3, is DVKVTQSSRYLVKRTGEKVFLECVQDMDHENMFWYRQDPGLGLRLIYFSYDVKMKEKGDIPEGYSVSREKKERFSLILESASTNQTSMYLCASHGGVRTGEENQPQHFGDGTRLSIL.

The gene calls are TRBV5-4 and TRBJ2-5; 8 nucleotides match TRBD1. This CDR3 comprises 13 residues. Germline V CDR1 and CDR2: SGHNT, YYREEE (reference sequence). J lost 4 bases, V lost 4 bases, and 3 bases had no gene match. The CDR3 coding sequence is TGTGCCAGCAGCCCCGGACAGGGAGAGACCCAGTACTTC. Protein product: CASSPGQGETQYF.

The chain recombines TRBV7-9 with TRBJ1-5, with a possible D match to TRBD1 (5 bases). Germline V gene lookup returns CDR1 SEHNR and CDR2 FQNEAQ (reference sequence). The CDR3 is 13 residues long. V lost 7 bases and J lost 7, with 14 bases in between. CDR3 amino acids: CASNSDRRQPQHF. The CDR3 nucleotides read TGTGCCAGCAACTCTGACAGACGACAGCCCCAGCATTTT.

The chain links TRBV2 to TRBJ2-2, with D perhaps matching TRBD1 (6 bases). CDR3 length: 13 amino acids. Trimming shortened V by 8 bases and J by 7 bases, and 14 bases separated the two germline ends. Germline CDR1 is SNHLY and CDR2 is FYNNEI. This CDR3 reads CASSGQGLGELFF. CDR3 nucleotides: TGTGCCAGCTCTGGTCAGGGGCTCGGGGAGCTGTTTTTT.

The V and J genes are TRBV7-9 and TRBJ2-7; weak D call: TRBD1 (5 bases). This CDR3 has 14 residues. Germline V gene data show CDR1 as SEHNR and CDR2 as FQNEAQ (reference sequence). V was clipped by 6 bases and J by 5 bases, with 17 bases between them. The CDR3 DNA is TGTGCCAGCAGATCTCAGTATGGGGCCCACGAGCAGTACTTC. This gives the protein CASRSQYGAHEQYF.

This clone showed up just once. Here the CDR3 reads CAWKAGGKMADTQYF. For the CDR3, the DNA is TGTGCCTGGAAAGCGGGAGGGAAGATGGCGGATACGCAGTATTTT. The V call is TRBV30, the J call TRBJ2-3, with TRBD2 matching 10 bases. Trimming at V came to 4 bases and at J to 6 bases, leaving 10 bases not matched to a gene. Germline CDR1 GTSNPN, CDR2 SVGIG (reference sequence). The CDR3 sequence is 15 residues long.

The chain joins TRBV9 to TRBJ2-7; 7 bases map to TRBD1. This CDR3 comprises 15 residues. The V segment lost 5 bases and the J segment 3 bases; nucleotides outside the gene matches: 11. CDR1 and CDR2 from the germline V gene are SGDLS and YYNGEE. CDR3 sequence (DNA): TGTGCCAGCAGTGCCACGCCGGGACAGAACTACGAGCAGTACTTC. Its protein product is CASSATPGQNYEQYF.

The chain links TRBV23-1 to TRBJ2-3; 7 bases fit TRBD2. TRBV23-1 is known as an ORF, though its function is uncertain. Trimming took 9 bases from V and 2 from J; bases not matched to a gene: 5. This CDR3 has 13 amino acids. CDR3 sequence (DNA): TGCGCCAGGACAGCGGGGAACACAGATACGCAGTATTTT. It encodes CARTAGNTDTQYF.

This chain joins TRBV10-3 and TRBJ2-1; TRBD2 might be the D (8 bases). The CDR3 contains 23 residues. Trimming removed 4 bases from V and 0 bases from J, with 34 bases in between. CDR1 and CDR2 from the germline V gene are ENHRY and SYGVKD. The CDR3 reads CAISGERLAGGERGPSSYNEQFF. The CDR3, as DNA: TGTGCCATCAGTGGAGAAAGGCTAGCGGGTGGGGAGAGGGGGCCTAGCTCCTACAATGAGCAGTTCTTC.

The V and J genes are TRBV28 and TRBJ2-5; maybe TRBD1 (8 bases). Germline loops: CDR1 MDHEN, CDR2 SYDVKM. This CDR3 is built from 15 residues. V gave up 6 bases and J gave up 5 bases, with 19 bases separating them. The DNA for the CDR3 is TGTGCCAGCAGCTCCCCGGGGGGACAGGTCGAGACCCAGTACTTC. This gives the protein CASSSPGGQVETQYF.

This chain uses TRBV2 with TRBJ2-1; 8 positions match TRBD1. V shed 5 bases, J shed 7 bases, and the junction held 7 bases outside the gene matches. CDR1 and CDR2 (germline): SNHLY, FYNNEI. The CDR3 covers 14 residues. In nucleotides, the CDR3 is TGTGCCAGCAGTATTCAGGGGGCGGTTAATGAGCAGTTCTTC. Translating gives CASSIQGAVNEQFF.

This chain connects TRBV9 to TRBJ2-1; 11 bases are shared with TRBD2. This CDR3 has 16 amino acids. Per the germline V gene, CDR1 is SGDLS and CDR2 is YYNGEE. V was pared by 3 bases and J by 9 bases, with 11 bases of the junction left unmatched. In nucleotides, the CDR3 is TGTGCCAGCAGCGCCGCCGGGACTAGCGGCGGGGGTGAGCAGTTCTTC. Its translation: CASSAAGTSGGGEQFF.

A single count supports this clone. CDR3 protein: CASRQGARGTQYF. CDR3 nucleotides: TGTGCCAGCCGGCAGGGGGCGCGGGGGACCCAGTACTTC. The chain links TRBV6-5 to TRBJ2-5, with TRBD1 matching over 8 bases. The CDR3 extends over 13 amino acids. CDR1 is MNHEY and CDR2 is SVGAGI in the germline V gene. The trim removed 8 bases at V and 7 bases at J, leaving 9 bases unmatched.

The rearrangement joins TRBV4-1 to TRBJ1-1; D remains ambiguous. Germline assignment: CDR1 MGHRA and CDR2 YSYEKL. The CDR3 covers 15 residues. V was trimmed by 0 bases and J by 0 bases, leaving 8 bases between them. The CDR3 DNA follows: TGCGCCAGCAGCCAAGAGGGCTACATGAACACTGAAGCTTTCTTT. Translation: CASSQEGYMNTEAFF.

The chain recombines TRBV28 with TRBJ1-5, with 8 bases identical to TRBD1. With V trimmed by 5 bases and J by 2 bases, 8 bases remained unmatched. The CDR3 contains 16 residues. Germline V gives CDR1 MDHEN, CDR2 SYDVKM. The CDR3 DNA is TGTGCCAGCAGTACCACTGGACAGGGTGGCAATCAGCCCCAGCATTTT. Protein sequence: CASSTTGQGGNQPQHF. The whole variable domain, filled in from reference TRBV28 and TRBJ1-5, reads DVKVTQSSRYLVKRTGEKVFLECVQDMDHENMFWYRQDPGLGLRLIYFSYDVKMKEKGDIPEGYSVSREKKERFSLILESASTNQTSMYLCASSTTGQGGNQPQHFGDGTRLSIL.

This chain links TRBV5-4 with TRBJ2-6; possible D gene TRBD2, 5 bases. The V end was cut by 2 bases, the J end by 0 bases, with 12 bases between. Germline values: CDR1 SGHNT, CDR2 YYREEE (reference sequence). This CDR3 has 17 amino acids. For the CDR3, the DNA is TGTGCCAGCAGCTTAAGGAGCGGTCTCTCTGGGGCCAACGTCCTGACTTTC. The encoded protein is CASSLRSGLSGANVLTF.

The V call is TRBV9, the J call TRBJ2-3; 8 bases are shared with TRBD2. The V and J ends lost 6 bases and 4 bases, in that order; junction bases with no gene match: 13. This CDR3 is built from 16 residues. Per germline, CDR1 SGDLS and CDR2 YYNGEE. This CDR3 is CASNRIGGAMADTQYF. As DNA, the CDR3 is TGTGCCAGCAACAGAATCGGGGGGGCCATGGCAGATACGCAGTATTTT.

This clone was counted only a few times. V and J are TRBV2 and TRBJ1-6; 8 bases are shared with TRBD1. The germline CDR1 and CDR2 sequences are SNHLY and FYNNEI. CDR3 length: 13 amino acids. The J segment lost 9 bases and the V segment lost 3 bases, leaving 1 base of the junction unmatched. CDR3 sequence reads: CASSDRGPSPLHF. In nucleotides, the CDR3 is TGTGCCAGCAGTGACAGGGGGCCTTCACCCCTCCACTTT. Full variable domain (remainder filled in from reference TRBV2 and TRBJ1-6): EPEVTQTPSHQVTQMGQEVILRCVPISNHLYFYWYRQILGQKVEFLVSFYNNEISEKSEIFDDQFSVERPDGSNFTLKIRSTKLEDSAMYFCASSDRGPSPLHFGNGTRLTVT.

This clone has only a few counts. V is TRBV5-6 and J is TRBJ2-7, with 7 bases identical to TRBD2. The CDR3 sequence is 15 residues long. The germline gives CDR1 SGHDT, CDR2 YYEEEE. V shed 2 bases, J shed 3 bases, and the junction held 8 bases outside the gene matches. In DNA, the CDR3 is TGTGCCAGCAGCTTTCTAGTGGGGGGGAGCTACGAGCAGTACTTC. It translates to CASSFLVGGSYEQYF. Combining the CDR3 with reference TRBV5-6 and TRBJ2-7 gives the whole variable domain DAGVTQSPTHLIKTRGQQVTLRCSPKSGHDTVSWYQQALGQGPQFIFQYYEEEERQRGNFPDRFSGHQFPNYSSELNVNALLLGDSALYLCASSFLVGGSYEQYFGPGTRLTVT.

The chain uses TRBV9 and TRBJ1-2; the D gene is possibly TRBD1 (6 bases). The germline V gene has CDR1 SGDLS and CDR2 YYNGEE. With 0 bases removed from V and 4 bases from J, the gap between germline ends came to 7 bases. The CDR3 has 13 amino acids. Here the CDR3 DNA reads TGTGCCAGCAGCGTAGCACAGGGCTATGGCTACACCTTC. It translates to CASSVAQGYGYTF.

This clone was seen a handful of times. Other DNA sequences from this sample encode an identical CDR3 as well. The rearrangement uses TRBV20-1 and TRBJ2-7; tentatively, D is TRBD1 (5 bases). This CDR3 has 11 residues. Per the germline V gene, CDR1 is DFQATT and CDR2 is SNEGSKA (reference sequence). V lost 3 bases and J 5 bases, leaving 8 bases between the germline ends. For the CDR3, the DNA is TGCAGTGCTAGGTCAGGGCACGAGCAGTACTTC. Translation gives CSARSGHEQYF.

This clone was seen only a few times. The chain uses TRBV29-1 and TRBJ1-2, with TRBD1 matching over 8 bases. Germline assignment: CDR1 SQVTM and CDR2 ANQGSEA. CDR3 length: 14 residues. Losses at the gene ends were 3 bases for V and 6 bases for J; bases not matched to a gene: 9. CDR3 region: CSVDFGTGSNGYTF. The CDR3 DNA sequence: TGCAGCGTTGATTTCGGGACAGGCTCCAATGGCTACACCTTC.

This chain uses TRBV5-1 with TRBJ1-1; a possible D gene is TRBD1 (5 bases). The CDR3 contains 14 residues. Germline values: CDR1 SGHRS, CDR2 YFSETQ. V was trimmed by 2 bases and J by 0 bases, leaving 8 bases between them. CDR3 sequence reads: CASSFAGLNTEAFF. The CDR3 bases are TGCGCCAGCAGCTTTGCAGGGTTGAACACTGAAGCTTTCTTT.

V gene TRBV6-5 combines with J gene TRBJ1-5, with TRBD1 identical over 8 bases. Unmatched junction bases numbered 9, after V lost 6 bases and J lost 5 bases. CDR1 is MNHEY, CDR2 SVGAGI, per germline. CDR3 size: 15 residues. This CDR3 is CASRPGQGSHQPQHF. The CDR3 DNA reads TGTGCCAGCAGACCCGGACAGGGATCTCATCAGCCCCAGCATTTT.

The chain is built from TRBV24-1 and TRBJ2-3; D not certain. V was pared by 4 bases and J by 6 bases, with 7 bases between. This CDR3 is 12 amino acids long. Germline loops: CDR1 KGHDR, CDR2 SFDVKD. The CDR3 reads CATSESVDTQYF. The CDR3 DNA is TGTGCCACCAGTGAGTCGGTCGATACGCAGTATTTT.

V is TRBV3-1 (or the pseudogene TRBV3-2) and J is TRBJ2-3; D possibly corresponds to TRBD1 (5 bases). Germline values: CDR1 LGHDT, CDR2 YNNKEL (reference sequence). The V gene lost 4 bases and the J gene lost 5 bases, with 13 bases spanning the gap. The CDR3 runs 14 residues. DNA for the CDR3: TGTGCCAGCAGCCCAGGGTTTCTTATAGATACGCAGTATTTT. This gives the protein CASSPGFLIDTQYF.

This clone was detected a few times. The chain recombines TRBV5-1 with TRBJ2-2; 13 nucleotides align to TRBD2. Germline lookup yields CDR1 SGHRS and CDR2 YFSETQ. Trimming took 4 bases from V and 5 from J; bases not matched to a gene: 11. The CDR3 runs to 18 residues. CDR3 in amino acids: CASSLTGLAGLGTGELFF. For the CDR3, the DNA is TGCGCCAGCAGCCTCACGGGACTAGCGGGATTAGGGACCGGGGAGCTGTTTTTT.

The J gene is TRBJ2-2, the V gene TRBV9; D is possibly TRBD2 (6 bases). Germline CDR1 reads SGDLS; CDR2 reads YYNGEE. V lost 7 bases and J lost 0, with 7 bases in between. This CDR3 region has 13 residues. Here the CDR3 reads CASAGPNTGELFF. CDR3 coding DNA: TGTGCCAGCGCGGGGCCGAACACCGGGGAGCTGTTTTTT. Using reference TRBV9 and TRBJ2-2 for the parts outside the CDR3, the full variable domain is DSGVTQTPKHLITATGQRVTLRCSPRSGDLSVYWYQQSLDQGLQFLIQYYNGEERAKGNILERFSAQQFPDLHSELNLSSLELGDSALYFCASAGPNTGELFFGEGSRLTVL.

This clone was detected only a few times. J is TRBJ2-2 and V is TRBV5-1; D is unclear. This CDR3 is 15 amino acids long. The V gene lost 4 bases and the J gene lost 0 bases, with 10 bases spanning the gap. Germline CDR1 SGHRS, CDR2 YFSETQ. CDR3 DNA: TGCGCCAGCAGCCAGGCACTCTCGAACACCGGGGAGCTGTTTTTT. Encoded protein: CASSQALSNTGELFF. Based on the CDR3 plus reference TRBV5-1 and TRBJ2-2, the full variable domain is KAGVTQTPRYLIKTRGQQVTLSCSPISGHRSVSWYQQTPGQGLQFLFEYFSETQRNKGNFPGRFSGRQFSNSRSEMNVSTLELGDSALYLCASSQALSNTGELFFGEGSRLTVL.

The CDR3 loop is CASSYSQGGNYGYTF. Here the CDR3 DNA reads TGTGCCAGCAGTTACTCCCAGGGGGGAAACTATGGCTACACCTTC. The chain joins TRBV6-6 to TRBJ1-2; 7 positions match TRBD1. CDR3 size: 15 residues. Germline V CDR1 and CDR2: MNHNY, SVGAGI (reference sequence). V trimming: 0 bases; J trimming: 2 bases; junction bases outside the gene matches: 3.